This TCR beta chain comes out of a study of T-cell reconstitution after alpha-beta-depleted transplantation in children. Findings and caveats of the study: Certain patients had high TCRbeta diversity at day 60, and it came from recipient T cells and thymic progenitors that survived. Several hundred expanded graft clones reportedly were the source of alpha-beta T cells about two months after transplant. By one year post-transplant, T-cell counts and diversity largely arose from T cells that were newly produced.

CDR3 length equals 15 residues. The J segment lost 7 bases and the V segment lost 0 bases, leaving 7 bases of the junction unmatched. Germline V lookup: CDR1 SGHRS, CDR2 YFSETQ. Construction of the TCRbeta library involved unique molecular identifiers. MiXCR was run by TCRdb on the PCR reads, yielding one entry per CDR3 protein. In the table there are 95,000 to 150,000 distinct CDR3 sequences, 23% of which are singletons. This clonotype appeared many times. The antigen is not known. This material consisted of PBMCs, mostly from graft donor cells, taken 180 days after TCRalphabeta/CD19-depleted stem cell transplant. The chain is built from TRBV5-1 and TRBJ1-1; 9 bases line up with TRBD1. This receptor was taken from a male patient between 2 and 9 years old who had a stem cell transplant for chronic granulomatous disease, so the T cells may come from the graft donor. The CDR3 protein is CASSLAGTGRREAFF. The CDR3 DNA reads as TGCGCCAGCAGCTTGGCCGGGACAGGGAGACGTGAAGCTTTCTTT.